This TCR beta chain derives from a study of cytomegalovirus exposure and HLA in healthy donors. Comments on this clone: Its target is unknown.

This CDR3 has 14 amino acids. Germline lookup yields CDR1 SGHTA and CDR2 FQGNSA. V shed 5 bases, J shed 5 bases, and the junction held 7 bases outside the gene matches. Findings and caveats of the study: In vitro, a few CMV-associated chains proved specific for CMV antigens.

Use of 60 Vbeta and 13 Jbeta primers characterized the PCR. This table comes from immunoSEQ multiplex PCR, and its TCRdb copy is limited to in-frame clones, with some not included. The repertoire has approximately 110,000 clones, 82% of them found once; the top ten carry roughly 2.5%. This chain uses TRBV7-2 with TRBJ2-5, with 8 bases matching TRBD2. The clonotype was recovered from a young woman in good health and CMV-seronegative. The sample taken for sequencing was PBMCs. For the CDR3, the DNA is TGTGCCAGCAGCCCCCGGACTAGCAGGGAGACCCAGTACTTC. This translates into CASSPRTSRETQYF. The full variable domain, its missing parts supplied by reference TRBV7-2 and TRBJ2-5, is GAGVSQSPSNKVTEKGKDVELRCDPISGHTALYWYRQSLGQGLEFLIYFQGNSAPDKSGLPSDRFSAERTGGSVSTLTIQRTQQEDSAVYLCASSPRTSRETQYFGPGTRLLVL.